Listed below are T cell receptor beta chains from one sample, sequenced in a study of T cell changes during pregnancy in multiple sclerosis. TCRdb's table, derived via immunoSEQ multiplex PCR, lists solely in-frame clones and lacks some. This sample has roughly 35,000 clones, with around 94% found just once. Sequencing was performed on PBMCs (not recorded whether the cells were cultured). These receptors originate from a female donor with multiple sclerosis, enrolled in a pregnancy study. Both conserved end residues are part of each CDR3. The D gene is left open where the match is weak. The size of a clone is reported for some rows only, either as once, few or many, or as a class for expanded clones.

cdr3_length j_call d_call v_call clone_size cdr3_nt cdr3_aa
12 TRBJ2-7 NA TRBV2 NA TGTGCCAGCAAGGGTCCGACCTACGAGCAGTACTTC CASKGPTYEQYF
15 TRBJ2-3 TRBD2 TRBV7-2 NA TGTGCCAGCAGCCCCGGACTAGCGAAGACAGATACGCAGTATTTT CASSPGLAKTDTQYF
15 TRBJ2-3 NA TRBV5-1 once TGCGCCAGCAGCCCACATAGCGACTATGCAGATACGCAGTATTTT CASSPHSDYADTQYF
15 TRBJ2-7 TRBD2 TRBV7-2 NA TGTGCCAGCAGCCCCGTAGCGGGAGGGGAATACGAGCAGTACTTC CASSPVAGGEYEQYF
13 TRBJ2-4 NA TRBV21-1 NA TGTGCCAGCAGTCAGCAAAGAAAAAACATTCAGTACTTC CASSQQRKNIQYF
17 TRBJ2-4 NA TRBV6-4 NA TGTGCCAGCAGTGTTCGGTTGGAGGTCCAAGCCAAAAACATTCAGTACTTC CASSVRLEVQAKNIQYF
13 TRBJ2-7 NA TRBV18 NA TGTGCCAGCTCACCAAACGAGGCCTACGAGCAGTACTTC CASSPNEAYEQYF
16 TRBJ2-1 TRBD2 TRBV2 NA TGTGCCAGCAGTGGAAGCCTAGCGGGAGGGGATAATGAGCAGTTCTTC CASSGSLAGGDNEQFF
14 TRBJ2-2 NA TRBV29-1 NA TGCAGCGTTATGGTTCACGGGGACACCGGGGAGCTGTTTTTT CSVMVHGDTGELFF
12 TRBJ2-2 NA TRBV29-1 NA TGCAGCAGCCGGGCGGACACCGGGGAGCTGTTTTTT CSSRADTGELFF
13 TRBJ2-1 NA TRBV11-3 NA TGTGCCAGCAGCCCGGGCCCCTACAATGAGCAGTTCTTC CASSPGPYNEQFF
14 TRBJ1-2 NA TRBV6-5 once TGTGCCAGCAGTTATCTGGCAACTAACTATGGCTACACCTTC CASSYLATNYGYTF
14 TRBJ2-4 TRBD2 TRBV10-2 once TGCGCCAGCAGATACGTAGCGGGAGAAAACATTCAGTACTTC CASRYVAGENIQYF
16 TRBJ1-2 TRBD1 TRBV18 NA TGTGCCAGCTCACCATTAGGACAGGGCCCTTTCTATGGCTACACCTTC CASSPLGQGPFYGYTF
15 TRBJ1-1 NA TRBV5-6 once TGTGCCAGCAGCTTGGGACCCGGGGCGAACACTGAAGCTTTCTTT CASSLGPGANTEAFF
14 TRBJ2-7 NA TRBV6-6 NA TGTGCCAGCAGTTACTCGATCCCCATATACGAGCAGTACTTC CASSYSIPIYEQYF
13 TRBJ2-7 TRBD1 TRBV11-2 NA TGTGCCAGCAGCCGAGGACAGGGCTACGAGCAGTACTTC CASSRGQGYEQYF
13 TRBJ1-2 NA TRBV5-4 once TGTGCCAGCAGCCCCCCCGGGGCTTATGGCTACACCTTC CASSPPGAYGYTF
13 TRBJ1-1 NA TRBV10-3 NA TGTGCCATCAGTGATGTGGTGAACACTGAAGCTTTCTTT CAISDVVNTEAFF
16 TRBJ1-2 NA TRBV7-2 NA TGTGCCAGCAGCGGGCGGCAGGGTTCTTGGAACTATGGCTACACCTTC CASSGRQGSWNYGYTF
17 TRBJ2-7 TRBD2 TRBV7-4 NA TGTGCCAGCAGCTTTTTTAGCGGGAGCTTTAGATCCTACGAGCAGTACTTC CASSFFSGSFRSYEQYF
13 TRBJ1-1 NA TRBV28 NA TGTGCCAGCAGGGGTTCTTTGAACACTGAAGCTTTCTTT CASRGSLNTEAFF
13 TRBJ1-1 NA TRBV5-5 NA TGTGCCAGCAGCCAAGGGTCGGGCACTGAAGCTTTCTTT CASSQGSGTEAFF
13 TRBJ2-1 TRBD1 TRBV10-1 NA TGCGCCAGCAGTGAGAGAGTTTTGACAGGGGTGTTCTTC CASSERVLTGVFF
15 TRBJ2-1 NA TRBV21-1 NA TGTGCCAGCAGCAAAGCGTATTACAGGGGGCGCCTCCAGTTCTTC CASSKAYYRGRLQFF
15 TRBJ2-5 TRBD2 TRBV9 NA TGTGCCAGCAGCCCTGGGTTAGCGGGAGTTGAGACCCAGTACTTC CASSPGLAGVETQYF
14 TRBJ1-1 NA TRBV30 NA TGTGCCTGGAGTAGCCCCCCATCCCGTTCTGAAGCTTTCTTT CAWSSPPSRSEAFF
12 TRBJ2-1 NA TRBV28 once TGTGCCAGCAGTTTAGCAGACCGGGGGCAGTTCTTC CASSLADRGQFF
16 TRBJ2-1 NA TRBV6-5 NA TGTGCCAGCAGTTACTCCCAGGAGTACTACTACAATGAGCAGTTCTTC CASSYSQEYYYNEQFF
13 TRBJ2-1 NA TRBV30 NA TGTGCCTGGAGTGGGGGGGTGGACAATGAGCAGTTCTTC CAWSGGVDNEQFF
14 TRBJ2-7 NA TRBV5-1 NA TGCGCCAGCAGCTTGGTAGGGTCAAACTACGAGCAGTACTTC CASSLVGSNYEQYF
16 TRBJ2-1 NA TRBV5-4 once TGTGCCAGCAGCTTTGCCCCTCGGGCGGGACACAATGAGCAGTTCTTC CASSFAPRAGHNEQFF
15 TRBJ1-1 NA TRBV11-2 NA TGTGCCAGCAGCTTGGCGGGGGGCGGAAACGCTGAAGCTTTCTTT CASSLAGGGNAEAFF
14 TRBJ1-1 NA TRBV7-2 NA TGTGCCAGCAGCTCCCAAAGCGTGGGTACTGAAGCTTTCTTT CASSSQSVGTEAFF
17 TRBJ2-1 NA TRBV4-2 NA TGTGCCAGCAGCCAAGACGGCGTACGATTTCAGGGAAGAATTCGGATCTTC CASSQDGVRFQGRIRIF
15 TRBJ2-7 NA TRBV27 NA TGTGCCAGCAGTTCTTTCCGGGATTTCTCTTCCGAGCAGTACTTC CASSSFRDFSSEQYF
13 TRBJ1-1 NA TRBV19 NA TGTGCCAGTAGTATACTCGGCCTCACTGAAGCTTTCTTT CASSILGLTEAFF
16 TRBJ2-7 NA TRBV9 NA TGTGCCAGCAGCGTAGCTGGCGGTAGCGGCTACTACGAGCAGTACTTC CASSVAGGSGYYEQYF
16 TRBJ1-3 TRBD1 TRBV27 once TGTGCCAGCAGTTTATCAGGACAGGGTTCCGGAAACACCATATATTTT CASSLSGQGSGNTIYF
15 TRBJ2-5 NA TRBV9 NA TGTGCCAGCAGCACTGGGACTGCGCGGGAAGAGACCCAGTACTTC CASSTGTAREETQYF
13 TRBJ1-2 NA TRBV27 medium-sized TGTGCCAGCAGTTTTTCAGGGGAGTATGGCTACACCTTC CASSFSGEYGYTF
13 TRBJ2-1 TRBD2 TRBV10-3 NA TGTGCCGTCTTAGCGGGAGGGGTAAATGAGCAGTTCTTC CAVLAGGVNEQFF
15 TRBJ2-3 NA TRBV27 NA TGTGCCAGCAGTTTGGGTGGGGCCCAGACAGATACGCAGTATTTT CASSLGGAQTDTQYF
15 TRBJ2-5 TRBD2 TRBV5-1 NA TGCGCCAGCAGCTTGGGACTAGCGGCTCAAGAGACCCAGTACTTC CASSLGLAAQETQYF
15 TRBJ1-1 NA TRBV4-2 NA TGTGCCAGCAGCCAAGACCCAGACCTGAACACTGAAGCTTTCTTT CASSQDPDLNTEAFF
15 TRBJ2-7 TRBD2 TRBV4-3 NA TGCGCCAGCAGCCAAGAACTAGCGGAATCCTACGAGCAGTACTTC CASSQELAESYEQYF
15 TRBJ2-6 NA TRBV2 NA TGTGCCAGCACCCTGTCGGGGTCTGGGGCCAACGTCCTGACTTTC CASTLSGSGANVLTF